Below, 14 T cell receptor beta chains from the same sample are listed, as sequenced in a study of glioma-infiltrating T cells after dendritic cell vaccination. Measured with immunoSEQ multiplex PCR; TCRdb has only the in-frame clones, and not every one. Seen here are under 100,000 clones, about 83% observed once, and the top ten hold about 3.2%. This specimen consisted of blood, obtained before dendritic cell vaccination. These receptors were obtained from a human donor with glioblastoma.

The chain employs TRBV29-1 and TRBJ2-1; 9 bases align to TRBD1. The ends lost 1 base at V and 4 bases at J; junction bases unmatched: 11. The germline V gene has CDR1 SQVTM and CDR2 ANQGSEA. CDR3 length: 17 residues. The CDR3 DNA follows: TGCAGCGTTGAAGTCAACCGTGGGACAGGGCAATACAATGAGCAGTTCTTC. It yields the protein CSVEVNRGTGQYNEQFF.

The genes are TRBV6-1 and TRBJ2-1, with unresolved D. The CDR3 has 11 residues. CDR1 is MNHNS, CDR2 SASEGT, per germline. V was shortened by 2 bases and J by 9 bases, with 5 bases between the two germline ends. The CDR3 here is CASSELGEQFF. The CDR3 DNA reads TGTGCCAGCAGTGAACTAGGTGAGCAGTTCTTC.

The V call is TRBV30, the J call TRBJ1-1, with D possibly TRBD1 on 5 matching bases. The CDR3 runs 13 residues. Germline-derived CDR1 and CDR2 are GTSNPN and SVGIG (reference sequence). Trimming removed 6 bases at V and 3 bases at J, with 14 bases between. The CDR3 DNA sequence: TGTGCCTGCAACCGAGAAGGGGACACTGAAGCTTTCTTT. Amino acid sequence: CACNREGDTEAFF. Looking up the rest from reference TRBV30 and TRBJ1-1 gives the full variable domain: SQTIHQWPATLVQPVGSPLSLECTVEGTSNPNLYWYRQAAGRGLQLLFYSVGIGQISSEVPQNLSASRPQDRQFILSSKKLLLSDSGFYLCACNREGDTEAFFGQGTRLTVV.

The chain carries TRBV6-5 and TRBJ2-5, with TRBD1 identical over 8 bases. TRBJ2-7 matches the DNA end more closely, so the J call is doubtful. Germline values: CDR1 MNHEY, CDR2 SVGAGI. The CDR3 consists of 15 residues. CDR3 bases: TGTGCCAGCACCCCTACAGGGGGGAAATCCTACGAGCAGTACTTC. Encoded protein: CASTPTGGKSYEQYF.

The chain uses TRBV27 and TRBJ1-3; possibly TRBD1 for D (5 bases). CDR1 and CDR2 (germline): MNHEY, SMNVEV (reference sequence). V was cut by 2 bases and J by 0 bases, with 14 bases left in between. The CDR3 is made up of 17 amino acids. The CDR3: CASSLPDTKSSGNTIYF. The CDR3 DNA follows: TGTGCCAGCAGTTTACCGGACACCAAAAGCTCTGGAAACACCATATATTTT.

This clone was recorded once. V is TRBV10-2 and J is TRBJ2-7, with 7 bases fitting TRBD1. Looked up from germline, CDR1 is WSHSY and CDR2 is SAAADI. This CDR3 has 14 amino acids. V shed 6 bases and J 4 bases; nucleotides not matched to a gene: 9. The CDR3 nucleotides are TGCGCCAGCAGACGGACAGGATTAGGGTACGAGCAGTACTTC. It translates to CASRRTGLGYEQYF.

The chain's CDR3 is CASSPGTRGGGELFF. CDR3 DNA: TGTGCCAGCAGCCCCGGGACCCGGGGGGGCGGGGAGCTGTTTTTT. The V gene is TRBV9, the J gene TRBJ2-2, with 8 bases fitting TRBD2. This CDR3 has 15 residues. V was pared by 4 bases and J by 7 bases, with 9 bases of the junction left unmatched. From germline, CDR1 is SGDLS and CDR2 YYNGEE.

DNA of the CDR3: TGCGCCAGCAGCCTGCAGGGAATCGGGGAGCTGTTTTTT. This encodes CASSLQGIGELFF. The V and J genes are TRBV10-2 and TRBJ2-2, with D tentatively TRBD1 (5 bases). Germline assignment: CDR1 WSHSY and CDR2 SAAADI. The CDR3 loop spans 13 amino acids. V was pared by 6 bases and J by 7 bases, with 12 bases between.

The CDR3 spells CASSPTKADTQYF. CDR3 in DNA: TGTGCCAGCTCACCGACTAAGGCAGATACGCAGTATTTT. The rearrangement joins TRBV18 to TRBJ2-3, with TRBD2 as a possible D gene (5 bases). Trimming took off 3 bases at V and 4 bases at J, with 8 bases between the two ends. The CDR3 is made up of 13 amino acids. The germline V gene encodes CDR1 KGHSH and CDR2 LQKENI.

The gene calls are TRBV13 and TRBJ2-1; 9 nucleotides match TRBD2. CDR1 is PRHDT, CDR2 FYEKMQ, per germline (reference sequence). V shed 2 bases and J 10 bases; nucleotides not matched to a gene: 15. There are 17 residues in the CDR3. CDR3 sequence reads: CASSLISGGPPLSEQFF. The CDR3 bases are TGTGCCAGCAGCTTAATAAGCGGGGGGCCCCCCCTCAGCGAGCAGTTCTTC.

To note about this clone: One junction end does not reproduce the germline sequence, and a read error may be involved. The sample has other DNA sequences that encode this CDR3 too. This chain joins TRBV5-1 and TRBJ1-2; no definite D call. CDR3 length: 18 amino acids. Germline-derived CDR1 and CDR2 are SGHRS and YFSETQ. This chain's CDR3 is CASSSDREGLTPNYGYTF. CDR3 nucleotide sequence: TGCGCCAGCAGCTCGGATAGGGAGGGCCTAACCCCAAACTATGGTTACACCTTC.

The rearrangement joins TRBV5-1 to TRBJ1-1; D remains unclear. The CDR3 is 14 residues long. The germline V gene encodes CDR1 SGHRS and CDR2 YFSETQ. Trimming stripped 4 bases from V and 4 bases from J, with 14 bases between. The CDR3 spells CASSKQPPGTEAFF. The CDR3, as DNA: TGCGCCAGCAGCAAGCAGCCCCCGGGCACTGAAGCTTTCTTT.

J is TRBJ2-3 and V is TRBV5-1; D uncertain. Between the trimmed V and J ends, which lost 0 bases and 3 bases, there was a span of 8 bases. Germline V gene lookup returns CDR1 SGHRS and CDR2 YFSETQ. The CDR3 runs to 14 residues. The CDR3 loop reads CASSLDTSTDTQYF. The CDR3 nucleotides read TGCGCCAGCAGCTTGGACACCTCTACAGATACGCAGTATTTT. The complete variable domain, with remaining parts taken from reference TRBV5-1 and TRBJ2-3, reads KAGVTQTPRYLIKTRGQQVTLSCSPISGHRSVSWYQQTPGQGLQFLFEYFSETQRNKGNFPGRFSGRQFSNSRSEMNVSTLELGDSALYLCASSLDTSTDTQYFGPGTRLTVL.

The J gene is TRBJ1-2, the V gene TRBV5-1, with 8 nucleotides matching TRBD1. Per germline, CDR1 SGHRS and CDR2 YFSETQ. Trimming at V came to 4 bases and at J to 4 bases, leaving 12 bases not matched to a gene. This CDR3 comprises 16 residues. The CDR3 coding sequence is TGCGCCAGCAGCCCCCGCTCAGGGGGCGCTCCCTATGGCTACACCTTC. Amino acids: CASSPRSGGAPYGYTF.